The sequence of this T cell receptor beta chain was determined in a study of beta chain features in type 1 diabetes. Notes on the study in general: Moderate but significant shortening of TCRB CDR3s was recorded in all four CD4+ subsets from Type 1 diabetes patients.

Worth noting for this clone: Its antigen is undetermined.

The CDR3 runs to 16 residues. The V gene's germline CDR1 is MNHNS and CDR2 SASEGT. Trimming shortened V by 2 bases and J by 0 bases, and 14 bases separated the two germline ends. What was sequenced were expressed TCRB transcripts, since all of the isolated RNA had been reverse transcribed. The method was immunoSEQ multiplex PCR; TCRdb's version includes in-frame clones alone and lacks a portion of them. Of some 15,000 clones listed, roughly two thirds are singletons. The sequence derives from a young man with type 1 diabetes. J is TRBJ2-7 and V is TRBV6-1; maybe TRBD1 (6 bases). The source material was stem cell memory CD4+ T cells from blood. This chain's CDR3 is CASSEFTRGSSYEQYF. CDR3 nucleotide sequence: TGTGCCAGCAGTGAATTTACGAGGGGGAGCTCCTACGAGCAGTACTTC.